The 7 T cell receptor beta chains below were found in one sample sequenced in a study of cytomegalovirus exposure and HLA in healthy donors. The PCR was carried out with 60 Vbeta primers and 13 Jbeta primers. Data came from immunoSEQ multiplex PCR; TCRdb stores just in-frame clones and leaves some out. The sample comprises under 95,000 clones, around 82% of which are singletons, and around 0.96% rests with the top ten. The sample taken for sequencing was PBMCs. These receptors were obtained from a male donor in good health and CMV-seronegative.

The chain combines TRBV19 with TRBJ2-5; D gene ambiguous. Germline assignment: CDR1 LNHDA and CDR2 SQIVND (reference sequence). This CDR3 has 14 amino acids. V lost 3 bases, J lost 3 bases, and 11 bases lay in between. In nucleotides, the CDR3 is TGTGCCAGTAGTATCGGCTCCCAGGAAGAGACCCAGTACTTC. Its protein is CASSIGSQEETQYF.

This sequence joins TRBV5-8 and TRBJ1-2; 7 bases align to TRBD1. The CDR3 contains 14 residues. V dropped 4 bases and J dropped 4; count of bases not matched to a gene: 7. Germline CDR1 and CDR2: SGHTS and YDEGEE. In nucleotides, the CDR3 is TGTGCCAGCAGCCGAGACAGGGTCAGCTATGGCTACACCTTC. Residues: CASSRDRVSYGYTF.

The CDR3 DNA sequence: TGTGCCAGTAGTACCCACATAGCGGGTGAGCAGTTCTTC. It is translated as CASSTHIAGEQFF. The genes are TRBV19 and TRBJ2-1; 7 bases are shared with TRBD2. CDR3 length equals 13 residues. The germline V gene has CDR1 LNHDA and CDR2 SQIVND (reference sequence). Germline trimming cut 4 bases from V and 9 bases from J; bases unmatched to any gene: 6.

Only a few counts were recorded for this clone. The germline gene is not matched at one end of the junction; a read error may be the cause. This chain joins TRBV11-2 and TRBJ2-2; D perhaps matches TRBD2 (6 bases). The V gene's germline CDR1 is SGHAT and CDR2 FQNNGV. This CDR3 spans 17 amino acids. CDR3 protein: CASSFFVGGKNAGELFF. In DNA, the CDR3 is TGTGCCAGCAGCTTCTTCGTGGGCGGGAAGAACGCCGGGGAGCTGTTTTTT. The full variable domain, in which reference TRBV11-2 and TRBJ2-2 provide the parts outside the CDR3, is EAGVAQSPRYKIIEKRQSVAFWCNPISGHATLYWYQQILGQGPKLLIQFQNNGVVDDSQLPKDRFSAERLKGVDSTLKIQPAKLEDSAVYLCASSFFVGGKNAGELFFGEGSRLTVL.

The CDR3, as DNA: TGTGCCTGGAGGACAGGGGGCACGAACACTGAAGCTTTCTTT. It yields the protein CAWRTGGTNTEAFF. The chain employs TRBV30 and TRBJ1-1; 10 bases line up with TRBD1. Germline lookup yields CDR1 GTSNPN and CDR2 SVGIG (reference sequence). The junction had 2 bases not matched to a gene; V was cut back by 3 bases and J by 1 base. This CDR3 comprises 14 residues.

This sequence joins TRBV6-1 and TRBJ1-1; D is undetermined. CDR1 and CDR2 (germline): MNHNS, SASEGT. This CDR3 comprises 14 residues. V lost 4 bases and J lost 4, with 13 bases in between. CDR3 protein: CASSGGDWVTEAFF. The CDR3 coding sequence is TGTGCCAGCAGTGGCGGGGATTGGGTCACTGAAGCTTTCTTT.

The V and J genes are TRBV2 and TRBJ2-3; TRBD2 matches 7 bases. This CDR3 has 15 amino acids. In germline, CDR1 is SNHLY, CDR2 FYNNEI. Trimming at V came to 8 bases and at J to 0 bases, leaving 8 bases not matched to a gene. The CDR3 DNA sequence: TGTGCCAGCTCCTTGCGGGAGAGCAGCACAGATACGCAGTATTTT. Its translation is CASSLRESSTDTQYF.